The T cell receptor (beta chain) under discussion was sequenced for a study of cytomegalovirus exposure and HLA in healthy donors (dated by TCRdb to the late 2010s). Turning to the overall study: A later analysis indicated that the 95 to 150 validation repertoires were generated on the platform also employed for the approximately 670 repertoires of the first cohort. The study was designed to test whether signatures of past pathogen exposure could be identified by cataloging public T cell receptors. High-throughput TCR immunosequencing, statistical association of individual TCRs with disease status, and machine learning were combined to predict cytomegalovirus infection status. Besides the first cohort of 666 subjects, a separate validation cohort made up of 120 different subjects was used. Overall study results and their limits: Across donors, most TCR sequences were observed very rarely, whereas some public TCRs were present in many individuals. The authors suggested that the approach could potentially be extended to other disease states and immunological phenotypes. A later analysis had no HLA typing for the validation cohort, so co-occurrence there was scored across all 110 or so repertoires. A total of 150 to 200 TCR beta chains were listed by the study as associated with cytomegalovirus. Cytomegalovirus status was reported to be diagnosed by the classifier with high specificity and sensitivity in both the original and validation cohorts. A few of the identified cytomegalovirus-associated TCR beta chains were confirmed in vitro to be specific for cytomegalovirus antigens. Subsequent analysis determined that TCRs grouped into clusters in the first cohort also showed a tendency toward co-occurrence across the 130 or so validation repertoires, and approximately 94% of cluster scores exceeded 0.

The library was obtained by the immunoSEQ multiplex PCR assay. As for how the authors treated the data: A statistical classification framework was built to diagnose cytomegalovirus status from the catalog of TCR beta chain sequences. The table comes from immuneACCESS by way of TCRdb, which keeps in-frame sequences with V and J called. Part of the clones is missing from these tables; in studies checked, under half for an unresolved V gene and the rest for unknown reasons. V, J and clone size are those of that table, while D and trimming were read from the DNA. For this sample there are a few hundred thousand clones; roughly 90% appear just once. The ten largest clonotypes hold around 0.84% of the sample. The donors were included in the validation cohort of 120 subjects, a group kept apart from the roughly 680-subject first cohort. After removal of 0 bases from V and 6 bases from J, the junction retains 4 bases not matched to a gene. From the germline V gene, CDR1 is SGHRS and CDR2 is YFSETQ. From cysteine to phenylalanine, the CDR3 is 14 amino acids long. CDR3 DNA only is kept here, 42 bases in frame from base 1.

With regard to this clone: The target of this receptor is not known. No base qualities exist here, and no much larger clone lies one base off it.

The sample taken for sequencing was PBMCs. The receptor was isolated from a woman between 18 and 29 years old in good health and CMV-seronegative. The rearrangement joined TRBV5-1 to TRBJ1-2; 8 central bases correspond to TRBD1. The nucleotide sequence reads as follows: TGCGCCAGCAGCTTGGCAGCAGGGGGCGATGGCTACACCTTC. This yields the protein CASSLAAGGDGYTF.